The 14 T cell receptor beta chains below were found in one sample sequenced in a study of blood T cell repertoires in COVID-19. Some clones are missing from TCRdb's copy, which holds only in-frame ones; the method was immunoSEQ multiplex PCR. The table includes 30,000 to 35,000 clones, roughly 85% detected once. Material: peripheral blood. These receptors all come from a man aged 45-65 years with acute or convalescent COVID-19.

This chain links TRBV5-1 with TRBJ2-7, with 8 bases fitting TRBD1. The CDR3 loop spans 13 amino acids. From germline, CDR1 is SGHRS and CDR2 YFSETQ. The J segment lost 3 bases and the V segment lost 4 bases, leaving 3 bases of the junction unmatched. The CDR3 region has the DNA TGCGCCAGCAGCGCTACAGGGGGCTACGAGCAGTACTTC. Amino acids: CASSATGGYEQYF. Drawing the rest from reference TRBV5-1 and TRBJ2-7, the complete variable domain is KAGVTQTPRYLIKTRGQQVTLSCSPISGHRSVSWYQQTPGQGLQFLFEYFSETQRNKGNFPGRFSGRQFSNSRSEMNVSTLELGDSALYLCASSATGGYEQYFGPGTRLTVT.

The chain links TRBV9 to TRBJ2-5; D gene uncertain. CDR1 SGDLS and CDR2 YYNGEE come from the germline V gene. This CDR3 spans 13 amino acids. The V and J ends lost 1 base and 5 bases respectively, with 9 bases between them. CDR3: CASSVRSRETQYF. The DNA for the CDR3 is TGTGCCAGCAGCGTAAGGTCCAGGGAGACCCAGTACTTC.

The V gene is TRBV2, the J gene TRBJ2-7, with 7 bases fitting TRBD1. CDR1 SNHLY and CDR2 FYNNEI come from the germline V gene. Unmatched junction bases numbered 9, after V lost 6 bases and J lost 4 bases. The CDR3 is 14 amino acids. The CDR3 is CASSSDRDRYEQYF. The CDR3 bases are TGTGCCAGCAGCTCCGACAGGGATCGGTACGAGCAGTACTTC.

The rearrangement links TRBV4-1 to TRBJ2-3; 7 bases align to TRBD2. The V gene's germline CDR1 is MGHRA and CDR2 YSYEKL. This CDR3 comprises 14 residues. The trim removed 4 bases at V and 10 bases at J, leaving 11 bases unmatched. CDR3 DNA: TGCGCCAGCAGCCTACTGAGTAACGCGGGAGCGCAGTATTTT. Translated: CASSLLSNAGAQYF.

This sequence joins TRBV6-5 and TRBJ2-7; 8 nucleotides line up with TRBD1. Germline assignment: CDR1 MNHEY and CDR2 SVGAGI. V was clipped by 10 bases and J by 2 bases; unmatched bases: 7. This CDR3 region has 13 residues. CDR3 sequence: CAIIGTGTYEQYF. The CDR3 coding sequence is TGTGCCATTATAGGGACAGGCACCTACGAGCAGTACTTC.

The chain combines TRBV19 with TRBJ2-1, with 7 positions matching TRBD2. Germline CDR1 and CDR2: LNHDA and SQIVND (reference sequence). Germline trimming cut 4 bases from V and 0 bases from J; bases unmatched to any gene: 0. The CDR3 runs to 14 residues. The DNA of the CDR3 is TGTGCCAGTAGTACTAGCGGCTCCTACAATGAGCAGTTCTTC. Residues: CASSTSGSYNEQFF.

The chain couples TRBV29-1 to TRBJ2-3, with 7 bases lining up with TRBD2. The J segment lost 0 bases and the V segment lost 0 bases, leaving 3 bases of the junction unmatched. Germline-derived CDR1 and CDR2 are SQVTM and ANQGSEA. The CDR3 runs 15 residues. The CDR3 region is CSVEEGGRSTDTQYF. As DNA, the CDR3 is TGCAGCGTTGAAGAGGGGGGGAGAAGCACAGATACGCAGTATTTT.

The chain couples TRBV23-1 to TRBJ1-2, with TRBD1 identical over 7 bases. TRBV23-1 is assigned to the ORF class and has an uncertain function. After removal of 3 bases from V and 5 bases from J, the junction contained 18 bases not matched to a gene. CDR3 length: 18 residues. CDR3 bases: TGCGCCAGCAGTCATCGACAGGGATTCGTCACCACGAAATATGGCTACACCTTC. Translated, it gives CASSHRQGFVTTKYGYTF.

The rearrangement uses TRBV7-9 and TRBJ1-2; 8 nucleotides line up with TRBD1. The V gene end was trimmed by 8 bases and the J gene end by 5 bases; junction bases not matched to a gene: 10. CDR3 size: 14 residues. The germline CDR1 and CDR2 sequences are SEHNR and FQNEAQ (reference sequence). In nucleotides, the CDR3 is TGTGCCAGCGCGAACAGGGACAGGATTTATGGCTACACCTTC. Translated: CASANRDRIYGYTF.

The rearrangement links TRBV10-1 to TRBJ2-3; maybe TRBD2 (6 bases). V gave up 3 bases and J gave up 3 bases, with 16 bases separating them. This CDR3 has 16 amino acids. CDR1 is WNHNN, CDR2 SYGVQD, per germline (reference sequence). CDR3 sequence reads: CASSEWDGGRTDTQYF. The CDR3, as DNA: TGCGCCAGCAGTGAATGGGACGGAGGGAGGACAGATACGCAGTATTTT.

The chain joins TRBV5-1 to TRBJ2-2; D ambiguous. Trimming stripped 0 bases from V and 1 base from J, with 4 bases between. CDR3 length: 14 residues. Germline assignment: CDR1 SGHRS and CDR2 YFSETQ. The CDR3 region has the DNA TGCGCCAGCAGCTTGGCTCTGAACACCGGGGAGCTGTTTTTT. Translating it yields CASSLALNTGELFF.

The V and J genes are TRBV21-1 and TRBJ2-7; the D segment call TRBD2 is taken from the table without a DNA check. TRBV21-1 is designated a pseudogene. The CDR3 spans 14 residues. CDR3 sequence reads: CASNPGTSLHEQYF. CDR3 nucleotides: TGTGCCAGCAACCCGGGAACTAGCCTCCACGAGCAGTACTTC.

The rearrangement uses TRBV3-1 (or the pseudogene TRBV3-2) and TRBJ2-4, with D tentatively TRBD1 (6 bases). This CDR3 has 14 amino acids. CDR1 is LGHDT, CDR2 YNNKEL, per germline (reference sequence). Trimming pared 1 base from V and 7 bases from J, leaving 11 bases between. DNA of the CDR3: TGTGCCAGCAGCCAAGCAGGGGAGTGGAACATTCAGTACTTC. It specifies CASSQAGEWNIQYF.

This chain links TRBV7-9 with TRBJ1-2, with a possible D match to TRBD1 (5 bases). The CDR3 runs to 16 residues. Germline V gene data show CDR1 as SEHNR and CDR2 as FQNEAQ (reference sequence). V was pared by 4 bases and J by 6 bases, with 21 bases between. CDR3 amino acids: CASSYSTQGDKDGYTF. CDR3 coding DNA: TGTGCCAGCAGCTATTCCACCCAGGGCGATAAGGATGGCTACACCTTC.